This T cell receptor (beta chain) comes out of a study of blood T cell repertoires in COVID-19. The overall study: Donors in the United States, Italy and Spain gave samples during acute or convalescent COVID-19.

The participants were between roughly 18 and 89 years old and came from some 23 US areas. Profiled with immunoSEQ multiplex PCR; TCRdb holds only in-frame clones, not every one. The sample holds about 140,000 clones, 84% seen once. The receptor's source is a woman between 45 and 60 years old with acute COVID-19. The sequenced sample consisted of PBMCs or T cells enriched from blood (not recorded which).

The CDR3: CASSEAKVAEQYF. CDR3 bases: TGTGCCAGCAGTGAAGCGAAGGTAGCTGAGCAGTACTTC. This sequence joins TRBV6-1 and TRBJ2-7, with unresolved D. Germline V gene lookup returns CDR1 MNHNS and CDR2 SASEGT. The CDR3 runs to 13 residues. V lost 0 bases and J 7 bases, leaving 10 bases between the germline ends.